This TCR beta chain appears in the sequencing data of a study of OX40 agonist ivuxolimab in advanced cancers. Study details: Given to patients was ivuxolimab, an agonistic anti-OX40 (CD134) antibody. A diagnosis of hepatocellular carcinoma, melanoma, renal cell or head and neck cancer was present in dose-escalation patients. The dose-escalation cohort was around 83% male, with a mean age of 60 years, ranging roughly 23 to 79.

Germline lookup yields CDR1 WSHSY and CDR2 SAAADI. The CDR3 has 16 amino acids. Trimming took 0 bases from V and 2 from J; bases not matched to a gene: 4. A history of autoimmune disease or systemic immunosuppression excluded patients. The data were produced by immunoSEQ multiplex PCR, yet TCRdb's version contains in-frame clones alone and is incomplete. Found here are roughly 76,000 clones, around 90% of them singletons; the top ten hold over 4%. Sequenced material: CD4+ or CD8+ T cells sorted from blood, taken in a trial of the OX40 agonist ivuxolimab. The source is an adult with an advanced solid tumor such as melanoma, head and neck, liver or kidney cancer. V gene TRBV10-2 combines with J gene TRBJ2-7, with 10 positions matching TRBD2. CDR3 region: CASSESSSGSTYEQYF. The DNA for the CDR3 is TGCGCCAGCAGTGAGTCATCTAGCGGGAGCACCTACGAGCAGTACTTC.